A selection of T cell receptor beta chains follows, all from one sample in a study of beta chain features in type 1 diabetes. The protocol was immunoSEQ multiplex PCR, while the TCRdb copy is restricted to in-frame clones and leaves out a portion. This table has approximately 300,000 clones, approximately 11% appearing once. Sequenced material: naive CD4+ T cells from blood. These TCRs come from a woman aged 25 to 39 in good health. CDR3s include the opening cysteine and the closing phenylalanine or tryptophan. The order of the fields is clone size, V gene, D gene, J gene, CDR3 protein. A D gene is named only where the DNA matches it firmly. The size of a clone is reported for some rows only, either as once, few or many, or as a class for expanded clones.

few	TRBV6-1	TRBD1	TRBJ2-5	CASSRDREETQYF
few	TRBV19	TRBD2	TRBJ2-7	CASSSPGTSGSAEQYF
once	TRBV7-8	TRBD2	TRBJ2-5	CASSLRTSPIHF
NA	TRBV28	TRBD1	TRBJ2-5	CASSRQGASAQYF
NA	TRBV2	NA	TRBJ2-7	CASSGSPRNEQYF
NA	TRBV28	NA	TRBJ2-3	CASSPMYVPGAGTDTQYF
NA	TRBV6-5	NA	TRBJ2-1	CASSNRGGNNEQFF
NA	TRBV23-1	NA	TRBJ2-7	CASSQSQGFSYEQYF
few	TRBV7-2	NA	TRBJ1-2	CASSSTGWYGYTF
NA	TRBV7-2	NA	TRBJ2-7	CASSHMDRSYEQYF
few	TRBV5-1	TRBD2	TRBJ2-1	CASSLVAGGPVYNEQFF
few	TRBV7-2	NA	TRBJ2-3	CASSLSGPDTQYF
NA	TRBV6-5	TRBD2	TRBJ2-5	CASSPSGETQYF
NA	TRBV18	NA	TRBJ2-1	CASSPPGGNEQFF
few	TRBV15	TRBD1	TRBJ1-4	CATRHHTGASGKLFF
NA	TRBV7-3	NA	TRBJ1-1	CASSQNRLPTTEAFF
few	TRBV29-1	TRBD2	TRBJ2-5	CSVTTSGHGETQYF
few	TRBV9	NA	TRBJ2-2	CASSVVAVNTGELFF
NA	TRBV27	TRBD1	TRBJ2-3	CASSLTPAAGGTQYF
NA	TRBV7-2	NA	TRBJ1-2	CASSPNHRADGYTF
NA	TRBV13	TRBD1	TRBJ1-1	CASSLQGGNTEAFF
NA	TRBV28	TRBD1	TRBJ1-2	CASSDRDHGYTF
NA	TRBV7-2	TRBD2	TRBJ2-4	CASSLWASGNQYF